The entry that follows covers one T cell receptor (beta chain) sequence. TCRdb's copy holds only in-frame clones and misses some; the assay was immunoSEQ multiplex PCR. The table includes 110,000 to 150,000 clones, approximately 94% detected once. The data derive from a study of cytomegalovirus exposure and HLA in healthy donors. About the study: The approximately 120 validation repertoires used the same platform as the roughly 670 first-cohort repertoires (as reported by a later analysis).

Trimming took 2 bases from V and 4 from J; bases not matched to a gene: 7. This CDR3 region has 16 residues. The sequence was obtained from a man between 18 and 29 years old in good health and CMV-seropositive. The chain is built from TRBV23-1 and TRBJ1-2; 10 bases fit TRBD1. TRBV23-1 is an ORF for which the function is uncertain. Sequenced: PBMCs. The CDR3 nucleotides are TGCGCCAGCAGTCAACCTAGACAGGGGGCTAGCTATGGCTACACCTTC. Translation gives CASSQPRQGASYGYTF.